This T cell receptor beta chain was captured in a study of T cell repertoires in cytomegalovirus infection. For the study at large: Both a matching HLA type and CMV infection were indicated by public TCR beta signatures. Study-wide results and limits: Using cumulative public TCR beta family frequency, the authors identified those who carried CMV together with the relevant HLA. The response measured ex vivo was dominated by TCR beta clonotypes (HLA-C-restricted and CMV-specific).

Of note for this clonotype: Its target is not known.

TCRdb redid the calling of the reads with MiXCR, one entry per CDR3 protein. The sample has under 200,000 distinct CDR3 sequences; approximately 17% are singletons. V lost 8 bases to trimming and J lost 0 bases; unmatched junction nucleotides: 6. Germline V CDR1 and CDR2: SGHDN, FVKESK. The CDR3 runs 16 residues. Sequences were obtained from CD8+ T cells from PBMCs. This receptor was obtained from a human donor in good health (CMV status not recorded). Some clones in this sample may be carry-over from other donors' samples. The V and J genes are TRBV14 and TRBJ2-6, with 8 bases lining up with TRBD1. This CDR3 reads CASGRTGFSGANVLTF. CDR3 DNA: TGTGCCAGCGGACGGACAGGGTTCTCTGGGGCCAACGTCCTGACTTTC.